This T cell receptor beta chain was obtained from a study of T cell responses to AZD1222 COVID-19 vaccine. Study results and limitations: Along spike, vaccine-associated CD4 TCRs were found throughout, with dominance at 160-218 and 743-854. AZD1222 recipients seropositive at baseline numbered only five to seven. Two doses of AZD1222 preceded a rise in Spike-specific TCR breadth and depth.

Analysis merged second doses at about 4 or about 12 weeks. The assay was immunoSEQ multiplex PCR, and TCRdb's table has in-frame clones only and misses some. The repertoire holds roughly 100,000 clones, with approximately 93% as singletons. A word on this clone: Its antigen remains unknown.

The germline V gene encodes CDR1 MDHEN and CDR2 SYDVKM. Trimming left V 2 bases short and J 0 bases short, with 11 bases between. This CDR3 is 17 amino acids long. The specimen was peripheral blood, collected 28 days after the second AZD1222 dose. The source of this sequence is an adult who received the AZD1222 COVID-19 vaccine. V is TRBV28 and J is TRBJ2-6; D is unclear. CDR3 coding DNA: TGTGCCAGCAGTTTACCCTCGAGGAGCTCTGGGGCCAACGTCCTGACTTTC. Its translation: CASSLPSRSSGANVLTF.